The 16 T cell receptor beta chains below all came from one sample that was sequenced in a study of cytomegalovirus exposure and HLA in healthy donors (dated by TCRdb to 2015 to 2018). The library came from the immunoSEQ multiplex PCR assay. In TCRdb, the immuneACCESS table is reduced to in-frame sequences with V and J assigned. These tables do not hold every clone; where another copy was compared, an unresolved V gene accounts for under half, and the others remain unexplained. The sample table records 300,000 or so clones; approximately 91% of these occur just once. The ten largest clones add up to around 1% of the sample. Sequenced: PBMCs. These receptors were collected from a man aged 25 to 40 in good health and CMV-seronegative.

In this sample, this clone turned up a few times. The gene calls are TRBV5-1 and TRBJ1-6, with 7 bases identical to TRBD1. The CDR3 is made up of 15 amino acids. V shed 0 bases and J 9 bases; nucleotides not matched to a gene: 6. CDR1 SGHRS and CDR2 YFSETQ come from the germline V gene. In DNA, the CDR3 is TGCGCCAGCAGCTTGGCTTGGACAGGTGTTTCACCCCTCCACTTT. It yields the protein CASSLAWTGVSPLHF.

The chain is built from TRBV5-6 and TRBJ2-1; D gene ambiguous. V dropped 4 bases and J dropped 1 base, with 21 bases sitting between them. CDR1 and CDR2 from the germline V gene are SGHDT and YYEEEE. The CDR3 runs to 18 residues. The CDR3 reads CASSLLLVRPLSYNEQFF. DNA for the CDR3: TGTGCCAGCAGCCTCTTGTTGGTCAGGCCCCTTTCCTACAATGAGCAGTTCTTC.

This CDR3 reads CASSLASTEAFF. CDR3 nucleotide sequence: TGTGCCAGCAGCTTGGCCAGCACTGAAGCTTTCTTT. The genes are TRBV7-9 and TRBJ1-1; D gene uncertain. Deletions cut 3 bases from V and 4 bases from J, with 6 bases between. The CDR3 runs to 12 residues. Germline CDR1 SEHNR, CDR2 FQNEAQ (reference sequence).

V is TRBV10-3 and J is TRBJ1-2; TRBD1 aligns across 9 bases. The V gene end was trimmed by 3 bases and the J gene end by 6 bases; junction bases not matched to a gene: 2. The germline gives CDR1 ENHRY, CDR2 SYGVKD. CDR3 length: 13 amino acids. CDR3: CAISEQGANGYTF. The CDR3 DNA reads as TGTGCCATCAGTGAACAGGGGGCGAATGGCTACACCTTC.

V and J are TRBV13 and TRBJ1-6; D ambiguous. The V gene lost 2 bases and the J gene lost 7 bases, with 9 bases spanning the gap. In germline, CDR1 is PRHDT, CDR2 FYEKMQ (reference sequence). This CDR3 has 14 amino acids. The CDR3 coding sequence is TGTGCCAGCAGCTTAACCCGGGGAAATTCACCCCTCCACTTT. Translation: CASSLTRGNSPLHF.

CDR3 in amino acids: CASGRSPGQGYTGELFF. CDR3 bases: TGTGCTAGTGGCCGCTCCCCGGGACAGGGATACACCGGGGAGCTGTTTTTT. The V call is TRBV12-5, the J call TRBJ2-2; 9 bases match TRBD1. CDR1 is LGHNT and CDR2 is FRNRAP in the germline V gene. The CDR3 consists of 17 residues. The V gene end was trimmed by 6 bases and the J gene end by 3 bases; junction bases not matched to a gene: 11. The complete variable domain, with remaining parts taken from reference TRBV12-5 and TRBJ2-2, reads DARVTQTPRHKVTEMGQEVTMRCQPILGHNTVFWYRQTMMQGLELLAYFRNRAPLDDSGMPKDRFSAEMPDATLATLKIQPSEPRDSAVYFCASGRSPGQGYTGELFFGEGSRLTVL.

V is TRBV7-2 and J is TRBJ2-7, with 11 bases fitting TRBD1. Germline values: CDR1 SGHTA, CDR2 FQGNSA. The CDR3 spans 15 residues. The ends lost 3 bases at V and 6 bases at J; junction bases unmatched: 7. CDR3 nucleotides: TGTGCCAGCAGCTTCGCCGGACAGGGGGCTACCGAGCAGTACTTC. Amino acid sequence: CASSFAGQGATEQYF.

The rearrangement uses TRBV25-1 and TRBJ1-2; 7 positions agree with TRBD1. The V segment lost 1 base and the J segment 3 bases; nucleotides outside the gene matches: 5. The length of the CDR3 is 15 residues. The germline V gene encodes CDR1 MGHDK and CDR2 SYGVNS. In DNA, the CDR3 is TGTGCCAGCAGTGAATTGGGACAGAGGGACTATGGCTACACCTTC. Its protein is CASSELGQRDYGYTF.

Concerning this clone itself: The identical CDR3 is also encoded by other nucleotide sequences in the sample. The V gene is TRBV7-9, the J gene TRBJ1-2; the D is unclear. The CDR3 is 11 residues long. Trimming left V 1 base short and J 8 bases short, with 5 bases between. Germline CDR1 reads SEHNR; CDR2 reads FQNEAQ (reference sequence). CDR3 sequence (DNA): TGTGCCAGCAGCTTAGGCGGCGGCTACACCTTC. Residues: CASSLGGGYTF.

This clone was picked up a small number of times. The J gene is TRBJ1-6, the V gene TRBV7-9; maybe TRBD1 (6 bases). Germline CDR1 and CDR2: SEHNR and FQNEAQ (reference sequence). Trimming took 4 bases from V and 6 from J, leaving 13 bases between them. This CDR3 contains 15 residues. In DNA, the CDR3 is TGTGCCAGCAGCTCGAACAACAGGGTTAATTCACCCCTCCACTTT. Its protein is CASSSNNRVNSPLHF.

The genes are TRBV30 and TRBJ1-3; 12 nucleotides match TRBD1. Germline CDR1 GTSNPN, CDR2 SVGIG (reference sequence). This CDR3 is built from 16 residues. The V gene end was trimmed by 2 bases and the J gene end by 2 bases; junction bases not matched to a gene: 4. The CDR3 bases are TGTGCCTGGAGTCCCCGGGACAGGGGGCCTGGAAACACCATATATTTT. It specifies CAWSPRDRGPGNTIYF.

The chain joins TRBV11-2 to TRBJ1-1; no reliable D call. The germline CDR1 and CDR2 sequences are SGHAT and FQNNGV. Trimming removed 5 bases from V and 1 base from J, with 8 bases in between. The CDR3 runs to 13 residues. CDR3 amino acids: CASSHSGNTEAFF. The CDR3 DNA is TGTGCCAGCAGCCATAGCGGGAACACTGAAGCTTTCTTT.

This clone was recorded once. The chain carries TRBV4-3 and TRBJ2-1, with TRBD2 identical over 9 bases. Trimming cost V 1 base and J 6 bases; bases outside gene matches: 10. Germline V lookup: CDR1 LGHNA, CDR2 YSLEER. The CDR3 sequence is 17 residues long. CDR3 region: CASSQVDLAGGTNEQFF. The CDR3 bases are TGCGCCAGCAGCCAAGTAGATTTGGCGGGGGGGACCAATGAGCAGTTCTTC.

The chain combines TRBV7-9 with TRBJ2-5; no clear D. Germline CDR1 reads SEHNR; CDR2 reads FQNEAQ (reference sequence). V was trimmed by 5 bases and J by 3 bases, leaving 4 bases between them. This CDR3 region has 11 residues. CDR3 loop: CASSTEETQYF. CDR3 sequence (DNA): TGTGCCAGCAGCACAGAAGAGACCCAGTACTTC.

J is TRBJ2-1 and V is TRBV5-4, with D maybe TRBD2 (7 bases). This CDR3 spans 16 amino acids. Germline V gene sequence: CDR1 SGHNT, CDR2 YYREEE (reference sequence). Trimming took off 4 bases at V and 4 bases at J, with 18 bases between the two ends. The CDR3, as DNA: TGTGCCAGCAGCCACTCCTTGCGGGGGCCTTACAATGAGCAGTTCTTC. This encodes CASSHSLRGPYNEQFF.

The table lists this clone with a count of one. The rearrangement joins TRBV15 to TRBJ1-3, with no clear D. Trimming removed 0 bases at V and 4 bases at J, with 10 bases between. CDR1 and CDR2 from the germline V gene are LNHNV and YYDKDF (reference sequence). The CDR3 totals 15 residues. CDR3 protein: CATSRDFIPGNTIYF. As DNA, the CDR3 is TGTGCCACCAGCAGAGACTTTATCCCCGGAAACACCATATATTTT.